The next 8 T cell receptor beta chains were all read from a single sample in a study of OX40 agonist ivuxolimab in advanced cancers. This table comes from immunoSEQ multiplex PCR, and its TCRdb copy is limited to in-frame clones, with some not included. The table includes under 80,000 clones, roughly nine tenths detected once. Sample: CD4+ or CD8+ T cells sorted from blood, taken in a trial of the OX40 agonist ivuxolimab. These TCRs come from an adult with an advanced solid tumor such as melanoma, head and neck, liver or kidney cancer.

The chain links TRBV7-9 to TRBJ1-1; possible D gene TRBD1, 6 bases. The CDR3 is 14 amino acids. Germline V lookup: CDR1 SEHNR, CDR2 FQNEAQ (reference sequence). V shed 7 bases and J shed 0 bases, with 12 bases lying between them. This CDR3 is CASIKQGMNTEAFF. CDR3 bases: TGTGCCAGCATCAAACAGGGCATGAACACTGAAGCTTTCTTT.

CDR3: CASSRPPWTEAFF. The CDR3 nucleotides read TGTGCCAGCAGTAGGCCTCCGTGGACTGAAGCTTTCTTT. The chain employs TRBV25-1 and TRBJ1-1; D is ambiguous. Trimming removed 5 bases at V and 5 bases at J, with 12 bases between. The germline V gene encodes CDR1 MGHDK and CDR2 SYGVNS. This CDR3 contains 13 residues.

The chain recombines TRBV4-2 with TRBJ2-3; TRBD1 might be the D (5 bases). V lost 4 bases to trimming and J lost 1 base, with 9 bases between them. Germline V gene lookup returns CDR1 LGHNA and CDR2 YNFKEQ. This CDR3 is 14 amino acids long. The CDR3 region is CASSLRARTDTQYF. In DNA form, the CDR3 reads TGTGCCAGCAGCCTCAGGGCGCGCACAGATACGCAGTATTTT.

The chain recombines TRBV6-6 with TRBJ2-7; 7 bases are a match to TRBD1. The trim removed 0 bases at V and 2 bases at J, leaving 7 bases unmatched. The CDR3 spans 16 residues. Germline V lookup: CDR1 MNHNY, CDR2 SVGAGI (reference sequence). The DNA of the CDR3 is TGTGCCAGCAGTTACTCGTCAGGGCAGGGGGCCTACGAGCAGTACTTC. Protein sequence: CASSYSSGQGAYEQYF.

V and J are TRBV19 and TRBJ2-7; the D gene is possibly TRBD1 (6 bases). Between the trimmed V and J ends, which lost 5 bases and 3 bases, there was a span of 14 bases. Per the germline V gene, CDR1 is LNHDA and CDR2 is SQIVND (reference sequence). The CDR3 covers 14 residues. The DNA of the CDR3 is TGTGCCAGTAGTTACAGGGTGGGCGGCTACGAGCAGTACTTC. This gives the protein CASSYRVGGYEQYF.

The chain carries TRBV5-4 and TRBJ2-7, with D tentatively TRBD2 (5 bases). Germline V lookup: CDR1 SGHNT, CDR2 YYREEE (reference sequence). The germline V and J ends were trimmed by 4 bases and 1 base, with 15 bases remaining between them. The CDR3 is made up of 15 amino acids. The chain's CDR3 is CASSQSASRSYEQYF. The CDR3 DNA reads as TGTGCCAGCAGCCAATCGGCTAGCAGATCCTACGAGCAGTACTTC.

This sequence joins TRBV9 and TRBJ2-4, with D perhaps TRBD1 (5 bases). The germline V and J ends were trimmed by 2 bases and 8 bases, with 14 bases remaining between them. CDR3 length: 14 amino acids. Germline V gene lookup returns CDR1 SGDLS and CDR2 YYNGEE. In DNA form, the CDR3 reads TGTGCCAGCAGCGTGAGGCAGGGTGGGGACATTCAGTACTTC. This encodes CASSVRQGGDIQYF.

This clone was seen only a few times. The chain combines TRBV30 with TRBJ1-1; D gene ambiguous. The V gene lost 5 bases and the J gene lost 1 base, with 8 bases spanning the gap. Germline CDR1 and CDR2: GTSNPN and SVGIG (reference sequence). This CDR3 spans 12 amino acids. In nucleotides, the CDR3 is TGTGCCTGGGGAAGAGCGAACACTGAAGCTTTCTTT. As protein: CAWGRANTEAFF. Using reference TRBV30 and TRBJ1-1 for the parts outside the CDR3, the full variable domain is SQTIHQWPATLVQPVGSPLSLECTVEGTSNPNLYWYRQAAGRGLQLLFYSVGIGQISSEVPQNLSASRPQDRQFILSSKKLLLSDSGFYLCAWGRANTEAFFGQGTRLTVV.